One sample yielded the 14 T cell receptor beta chains listed below, sequenced in a study of T cells in women clearing cervical HPV infection. Only in-frame clones appear in the TCRdb table, and some are missing; sequencing was by immunoSEQ multiplex PCR. This listing includes about 36,000 clones. Sequenced material: blood buffy coat. The receptors were gathered from a woman between 18 and 69 years old with a cervical HPV16 infection that either progressed to CIN3+ or cleared (not recorded which).

Note on this clone: The read falls 3 residues short of the CDR3 end, and the missing part is taken from the germline J gene. V gene TRBV5-4 combines with J gene TRBJ1-2; 12 bases match TRBD1. The trim removed 4 bases at V and 7 bases at J, leaving 5 bases unmatched. The CDR3 loop spans 14 amino acids. Germline V lookup: CDR1 SGHNT, CDR2 YYREEE (reference sequence). The CDR3 DNA, read in part, is TGTGCCAGCAGCGCGGGACAGGGGGCAGCTGGC. Amino acid sequence: CASSAGQGAAG. The whole CDR3 protein is CASSAGQGAAGYTF.

On this clone itself: From the germline J gene comes the end of the CDR3, since the read stops 3 residues before it. V and J are TRBV20-1 and TRBJ2-7; a weak D match, TRBD1 (6 bases). CDR1 and CDR2 from the germline V gene are DFQATT and SNEGSKA (reference sequence). The CDR3 extends over 12 amino acids. V lost 3 bases and J 2 bases, leaving 8 bases between the germline ends. CDR3 DNA (partial): TGCAGTGCTAGCCAGGGGCCCTACGAG. Translation gives CSASQGPYE. The full CDR3 protein reads CSASQGPYEQYF.

Points on this clone: The read finishes 3 residues shy of the CDR3 end, and the germline J gene is used to complete it. J is TRBJ1-1 and V is TRBV5-4; D might be TRBD1 (5 bases). The germline V gene encodes CDR1 SGHNT and CDR2 YYREEE (reference sequence). The CDR3 has 12 residues. This chain's CDR3 is CASSPGGVQAFF. The CDR3 bases that were read are TGTGCCAGCAGCCCCGGGGGGGTACAG.

A word on this clone: Read coverage stops 3 residues before the CDR3 terminus; the germline J gene supplies the remainder. The chain links TRBV6-8 to TRBJ2-1, with D perhaps matching TRBD2 (5 bases). V gave up 4 bases and J gave up 0 bases, with 13 bases separating them. Germline loops: CDR1 MNHGY, CDR2 SAAAGT. This CDR3 region has 16 residues. The CDR3 is CASSSSRGNSYNEQFF. CDR3 DNA (partial): TGTGCCAGCAGTTCAAGTCGGGGTAACTCCTACAATGAG.

Note on this clone: From the germline J gene comes the end of the CDR3, since the read stops 3 residues before it. The chain uses TRBV18 and TRBJ2-1; D not resolved. The germline CDR1 and CDR2 sequences are KGHSH and LQKENI. Deletions cut 6 bases from V and 5 bases from J, with 11 bases between. The CDR3 contains 13 residues. Partial CDR3 DNA: TGTGCCAGCTCGGCAGGTTTTAACAATGAG. Residues: CASSAGFNNE. The CDR3 in its entirety is CASSAGFNNEQFF.

For this clone: The read comes to an end 3 residues before the CDR3 does, leaving the germline J gene to fill in the end. The rearrangement joins TRBV30 to TRBJ1-5; 8 bases are a match to TRBD1. The V gene's germline CDR1 is GTSNPN and CDR2 SVGIG (reference sequence). Trimming removed 2 bases from V and 4 bases from J; junction bases left unmatched: 10. The length of the CDR3 is 16 residues. Incomplete CDR3 DNA: TGTGCCTGGAGTCCCTCCTACGGGACAGGAAATCAGCCC. Amino acid sequence: CAWSPSYGTGNQP. The full-length CDR3 reads as CAWSPSYGTGNQPQHF.

Note on this clone: The sequence runs out 3 residues before the end of the CDR3; the remainder is reconstructed from the germline J gene. V and J are TRBV14 and TRBJ2-5, with a tentative D call TRBD2 (6 bases). Germline CDR1 SGHDN, CDR2 FVKESK. The V gene lost 2 bases and the J gene lost 1 base, with 20 bases spanning the gap. CDR3 length equals 18 residues. The CDR3 sequence is CASSQMGRGGSIQETQYF. The part of the CDR3 DNA that was read is TGTGCCAGCAGCCAAATGGGTCGGGGAGGCTCCATCCAAGAGACC.

With respect to this clone: The CDR3 is cut off 3 residues early in the read; its end comes from the germline J gene. This sequence joins TRBV7-3 and TRBJ1-5, with no clear D. The CDR3 spans 13 residues. The V gene lost 3 bases and the J gene lost 3 bases, with 6 bases spanning the gap. The germline V gene has CDR1 SGHTA and CDR2 FQGTGA. CDR3 bases read: TGTGCCAGCAGCTTTGGGCCCAATCAGCCC. Amino acids: CASSFGPNQP. The whole CDR3 sequence reads CASSFGPNQPQHF.

On this clone itself: The read stops 3 residues short of the end of the CDR3; the missing end is completed from the germline J gene. This chain links TRBV9 with TRBJ2-1, with 12 positions matching TRBD2. Germline CDR1 and CDR2: SGDLS and YYNGEE. The CDR3 totals 15 residues. The junction had 4 bases not matched to a gene; V was cut back by 4 bases and J by 5 bases. The covered CDR3 bases are TGTGCCAGCAGCACGCTAGCGGGGGGGCACAATGAG. The encoded protein is CASSTLAGGHNE. The CDR3 in its entirety is CASSTLAGGHNEQFF.

A word on this clone: From the germline J gene comes the end of the CDR3, since the read stops 3 residues before it. The chain couples TRBV2 to TRBJ1-6; 8 nucleotides align to TRBD1. The CDR3 covers 15 residues. V gave up 6 bases and J gave up 10 bases; unmatched junction bases: 11. Germline lookup yields CDR1 SNHLY and CDR2 FYNNEI. CDR3 DNA, as far as it was read: TGTGCCAGCAGAGACTTCCGCGACAGGGGATCACCC. This sequence encodes CASRDFRDRGSP. The full CDR3 protein is CASRDFRDRGSPLHF.

In regard to this clone: The read falls 3 residues short of the CDR3 end, and the missing part is taken from the germline J gene. The chain joins TRBV6-1 to TRBJ1-2; 8 positions agree with TRBD1. The CDR3 has 15 residues. CDR1 is MNHNS and CDR2 is SASEGT in the germline V gene. The CDR3 bases that were read are TGTGCCAGCAGTGACCGGGACAGGCTCAGTAGCGGC. Its protein is CASSDRDRLSSG. The complete CDR3 sequence is CASSDRDRLSSGYTF.

Comment on this clone: The read terminates 3 residues before the CDR3 end, so the remaining end is supplied by the germline J gene. The chain carries TRBV4-2 and TRBJ2-7; 8 nucleotides align to TRBD2. Per the germline V gene, CDR1 is LGHNA and CDR2 is YNFKEQ. This CDR3 spans 16 amino acids. The V and J ends lost 2 bases and 4 bases, in that order; junction bases with no gene match: 10. The CDR3 reads CASSQTREVFGYEQYF. The DNA read from the CDR3 is TGTGCCAGCAGCCAAACGCGGGAGGTCTTTGGATACGAG.

The covered CDR3 bases are TGTGCCAGCAGTTCCCTTTCCCTAGCGGGGTCCACCTACGAG. It specifies CASSSLSLAGSTYE. The full CDR3 protein is CASSSLSLAGSTYEQYF. This chain uses TRBV27 with TRBJ2-7; TRBD2 agrees at 9 bases. The read is 3 residues too short to cover the CDR3 end, so that end is filled in from the germline J gene. Germline CDR1 and CDR2: MNHEY and SMNVEV (reference sequence). The V segment lost 4 bases and the J segment 2 bases; nucleotides outside the gene matches: 12. CDR3 length: 17 amino acids.

Regarding this clone: With the read ending 3 residues before the CDR3 end, the germline J gene is used to fill in that end. The chain recombines TRBV7-6 with TRBJ2-7; 8 bases map to TRBD1. V gave up 4 bases and J gave up 2 bases; unmatched junction bases: 7. Germline-derived CDR1 and CDR2 are SGHVS and FNYEAQ. This CDR3 has 15 amino acids. CDR3 protein: CASSSRQGRTYEQYF. The CDR3 DNA, read in part, is TGTGCCAGCAGCTCCCGACAGGGGCGCACCTACGAG. Full variable domain (missing parts from reference TRBV7-6 and TRBJ2-7): GAGVSQSPRYKVTKRGQDVALRCDPISGHVSLYWYRQALGQGPEFLTYFNYEAQQDKSGLPNDRFSAERPEGSISTLTIQRTEQRDSAMYRCASSSRQGRTYEQYFGPGTRLTVT.